This TCR beta chain was sequenced during a study of T cell responses to AZD1222 COVID-19 vaccine. Germline V gene data show CDR1 as SGHRS and CDR2 as YFSETQ. This CDR3 comprises 14 residues. Trimming took 0 bases from V and 1 from J, leaving 4 bases between them. Clones were read by immunoSEQ multiplex PCR, and TCRdb kept only the in-frame ones, dropping some. The sample comprises some 170,000 clones, 85% to 95% of which are singletons, and around 0.9% rests with the top ten. The chain links TRBV5-1 to TRBJ2-2; D uncertain. Sequencing was performed on peripheral blood, taken on day 0 of AZD1222 vaccination. The TCR was taken from an adult in good health. CDR3 DNA sequence: TGCGCCAGCAGCTTGGGGAGGAACACCGGGGAGCTGTTTTTT. This translates into CASSLGRNTGELFF.